These 26 T cell receptor beta chains were all obtained from the same sample, sequenced in a study of OX40 agonist ivuxolimab in advanced cancers. Some clones are missing from TCRdb's copy, which holds only in-frame ones; the method was immunoSEQ multiplex PCR. The profile shows some 50,000 clones, about nine tenths of them singletons. The source material was CD4+ or CD8+ T cells sorted from blood, sampled in a trial of the OX40 agonist ivuxolimab. All receptors derive from an adult with an advanced solid tumor such as melanoma, head and neck, liver or kidney cancer.

The V call is TRBV5-1, the J call TRBJ2-1; D not resolved. The CDR3 is 14 residues long. Between the trimmed V and J ends, which lost 4 bases and 0 bases, there was a span of 8 bases. Germline V gene data show CDR1 as SGHRS and CDR2 as YFSETQ. CDR3 DNA: TGCGCCAGCAGCGAATATAACTCCTACAATGAGCAGTTCTTC. This sequence encodes CASSEYNSYNEQFF.

The chain has TRBV14 and TRBJ2-7, with 11 nucleotides matching TRBD2. Germline assignment: CDR1 SGHDN and CDR2 FVKESK. Germline trimming cut 5 bases from V and 6 bases from J; bases unmatched to any gene: 6. The CDR3 has 14 amino acids. CDR3 nucleotides: TGTGCCAGCAGCATTAGCGGGAGGGCAAGCGAGCAGTACTTC. Encoded protein: CASSISGRASEQYF.

This sequence joins TRBV5-6 and TRBJ2-5; possibly TRBD2 for D (6 bases). The CDR3 contains 16 residues. Germline V gene sequence: CDR1 SGHDT, CDR2 YYEEEE. Trimming took 1 base from V and 2 from J, leaving 15 bases between them. The CDR3 DNA reads as TGTGCCAGCAGCTTGTATTGGCGGGAAAGTCAAGAGACCCAGTACTTC. Translated: CASSLYWRESQETQYF.

V is TRBV9 and J is TRBJ1-1; D is uncertain. Between the trimmed V and J ends, which lost 0 bases and 7 bases, there was a span of 4 bases. The length of the CDR3 is 11 residues. CDR1 and CDR2 from the germline V gene are SGDLS and YYNGEE. The CDR3 protein is CASSVGSEAFF. CDR3 nucleotides: TGTGCCAGCAGCGTAGGTAGTGAAGCTTTCTTT. The entire variable domain, with the rest obtained from reference TRBV9 and TRBJ1-1, is as follows: DSGVTQTPKHLITATGQRVTLRCSPRSGDLSVYWYQQSLDQGLQFLIQYYNGEERAKGNILERFSAQQFPDLHSELNLSSLELGDSALYFCASSVGSEAFFGQGTRLTVV.

The genes are TRBV7-5 and TRBJ1-3. TRBV7-5 is an annotated pseudogene. The CDR3 consists of 14 residues. The DNA for the CDR3 is TGTGTCAGAAATCTGACGGGGTCTGGAAACACCATATATTTT. It specifies CVRNLTGSGNTIYF.

This clone was seen more than once but under ten times. J is TRBJ2-2 and V is TRBV2; D is undetermined. V lost 4 bases and J lost 7, with 4 bases in between. The CDR3 is 11 amino acids. Germline V gene sequence: CDR1 SNHLY, CDR2 FYNNEI. CDR3 region: CASSVVGELFF. The CDR3 DNA sequence: TGTGCCAGCAGTGTTGTCGGGGAGCTGTTTTTT.

This chain uses TRBV7-9 with TRBJ1-4; D unclear. The CDR3 contains 16 residues. Trimming shortened V by 1 base and J by 5 bases, and 14 bases separated the two germline ends. The germline gives CDR1 SEHNR, CDR2 FQNEAQ (reference sequence). The CDR3 DNA reads as TGTGCCAGCAGCTTAGGCCGCGGTGAGTGGAATGAAAAACTGTTTTTT. Translation: CASSLGRGEWNEKLFF.

This clone was counted once. The chain carries TRBV6-5 and TRBJ1-2; D is perhaps TRBD1 (5 bases). Trimming cost V 6 bases and J 9 bases, with 23 bases left between them. The CDR3 is 15 amino acids. The germline V gene encodes CDR1 MNHEY and CDR2 SVGAGI. For the CDR3, the DNA is TGTGCCAGCAGGGGGGGTGGGGCATCCTCGGTTAGCTACACCTTC. Its translation is CASRGGGASSVSYTF.

This chain joins TRBV30 and TRBJ2-2, with 8 bases aligning to TRBD1. V was clipped by 0 bases and J by 6 bases; unmatched bases: 6. Germline V CDR1 and CDR2: GTSNPN, SVGIG (reference sequence). The CDR3 has 15 amino acids. CDR3 sequence reads: CAWSVPDRVSGELFF. CDR3 in DNA: TGTGCCTGGAGTGTACCGGACAGGGTGTCCGGGGAGCTGTTTTTT.

By its share, this clone is medium-sized (0.01 to 0.1%). This sequence joins TRBV7-9 and TRBJ1-3; possible D gene TRBD1, 6 bases. There are 16 residues in the CDR3. Germline V CDR1 and CDR2: SEHNR, FQNEAQ (reference sequence). Trimming pared 6 bases from V and 0 bases from J, leaving 15 bases between. This chain's CDR3 is CASSPRDTSSGNTIYF. The DNA of the CDR3 is TGTGCCAGCAGTCCTAGGGACACTTCCTCTGGAAACACCATATATTTT.

The chain uses TRBV28 and TRBJ1-2; D is undetermined. Deletions cut 3 bases from V and 0 bases from J, with 8 bases between. CDR1 MDHEN and CDR2 SYDVKM come from the germline V gene. The CDR3 has 14 residues. CDR3 sequence (DNA): TGTGCCAGCAGTTTCCTCAGCTCTAACTATGGCTACACCTTC. As protein: CASSFLSSNYGYTF.

The chain couples TRBV19 to TRBJ1-2, with D unresolved. Trimming left V 5 bases short and J 3 bases short, with 16 bases between. Germline CDR1 and CDR2: LNHDA and SQIVND (reference sequence). This CDR3 comprises 15 residues. The chain's CDR3 is CASSPTPGFDYGYTF. As DNA, the CDR3 is TGTGCCAGTAGTCCAACCCCCGGATTTGACTATGGCTACACCTTC.

Written as DNA, the CDR3 is TGCGCCAGCAGCCTGGGGACTAGCGGAAGCACAGATACGCAGTATTTT. Encoded protein: CASSLGTSGSTDTQYF. The chain uses TRBV5-1 and TRBJ2-3, with 11 positions matching TRBD2. V was pared by 4 bases and J by 0 bases, with 4 bases of the junction left unmatched. Germline-derived CDR1 and CDR2 are SGHRS and YFSETQ. The CDR3 has 16 amino acids.

V gene TRBV18 combines with J gene TRBJ1-1; D possibly corresponds to TRBD1 (5 bases). CDR1 and CDR2 from the germline V gene are KGHSH and LQKENI. The CDR3 extends over 13 amino acids. Trimming removed 6 bases from V and 0 bases from J, with 8 bases in between. The CDR3: CASSSTVNTEAFF. The CDR3 nucleotides are TGTGCCAGCTCTTCGACAGTGAACACTGAAGCTTTCTTT.

This rearrangement joins TRBV5-1 to TRBJ2-3; TRBD1 agrees at 7 bases. The CDR3 spans 14 residues. V trimming: 4 bases; J trimming: 3 bases; junction bases outside the gene matches: 5. CDR1 and CDR2 (germline): SGHRS, YFSETQ. CDR3 sequence (DNA): TGCGCCAGCAGCCTCGACAGGGTTACAGATACGCAGTATTTT. Encoded protein: CASSLDRVTDTQYF.

The chain recombines TRBV6-5 with TRBJ1-2, with TRBD1 as a possible D gene (6 bases). The CDR3 totals 15 residues. The V gene's germline CDR1 is MNHEY and CDR2 SVGAGI. Trimming shortened V by 6 bases and J by 7 bases, and 21 bases separated the two germline ends. The CDR3 coding sequence is TGTGCCAGCAGAAAAGGACAGTGGACCACTAGTGGCTACACCTTC. Its translation: CASRKGQWTTSGYTF.

J is TRBJ1-5 and V is TRBV7-8; no clear D. V was trimmed by 5 bases and J by 1 base, leaving 15 bases between them. This CDR3 is 16 amino acids long. The germline CDR1 and CDR2 sequences are SGHVS and FQNEAQ. The CDR3 bases are TGTGCCAGCAGCCCGGCCCAGGTTTTAAGCAATCAGCCCCAGCATTTT. This translates into CASSPAQVLSNQPQHF. Filled out from reference TRBV7-8 and TRBJ1-5, the complete variable domain reads GAGVSQSPRYKVAKRGQDVALRCDPISGHVSLFWYQQALGQGPEFLTYFQNEAQLDKSGLPSDRFFAERPEGSVSTLKIQRTQQEDSAVYLCASSPAQVLSNQPQHFGDGTRLSIL.

The rearrangement uses TRBV2 and TRBJ2-3, with D perhaps TRBD1 (6 bases). The CDR3 consists of 14 residues. CDR1 and CDR2 (germline): SNHLY, FYNNEI. Trimming removed 6 bases at V and 4 bases at J, with 14 bases between. This chain's CDR3 is CASRILQGPDTQYF. The DNA of the CDR3 is TGTGCCAGCAGGATACTACAGGGTCCAGATACGCAGTATTTT.

This chain links TRBV10-2 with TRBJ2-6, with TRBD1 as a possible D gene (6 bases). The CDR3 has 15 residues. The germline V gene has CDR1 WSHSY and CDR2 SAAADI. Trimming pared 3 bases from V and 2 bases from J, leaving 8 bases between. CDR3 nucleotide sequence: TGCGCCAGCAGTGACAGGGGAGCTGGGGCCAACGTCCTGACTTTC. It yields the protein CASSDRGAGANVLTF.

The chain couples TRBV5-6 to TRBJ1-5, with 8 bases aligning to TRBD1. The last part of the DNA fits TRBJ2-3 better; the J call may be wrong. From germline, CDR1 is SGHDT and CDR2 YYEEEE. This CDR3 has 14 amino acids. In DNA form, the CDR3 reads TGTGCCAGCAGCTTCAGGGGGCAGTATCAGCCCCAGTATTTT. It codes for CASSFRGQYQPQYF.

V usage is TRBV5-1 and J usage is TRBJ1-2, with a weak D call TRBD1 (5 bases). CDR3 length: 14 amino acids. The V end was cut by 4 bases, the J end by 8 bases, with 18 bases between. Germline lookup yields CDR1 SGHRS and CDR2 YFSETQ. CDR3 protein: CASSLLGTAEGYTF. CDR3 bases: TGCGCCAGCAGCCTCCTCGGGACGGCGGAGGGCTACACCTTC.

The CDR3 DNA reads as TGTGTTGTCCGGGACAGGGGGCCCGCGGGGGAAGCTTTCTTT. Protein product: CVVRDRGPAGEAFF. The chain employs TRBV6-5 and TRBJ1-1, with 12 bases identical to TRBD1. This CDR3 spans 14 amino acids. Per germline, CDR1 MNHEY and CDR2 SVGAGI.

The chain joins TRBV7-2 to TRBJ1-2; D not resolved. With 0 bases removed from V and 4 bases from J, the gap between germline ends came to 3 bases. Germline V CDR1 and CDR2: SGHTA, FQGNSA. CDR3 length: 12 amino acids. The chain's CDR3 is CASSLALYGYTF. CDR3 DNA: TGTGCCAGCAGCTTAGCCCTCTATGGCTACACCTTC.

CDR3: CASSRGTDYNEQFF. In DNA form, the CDR3 reads TGTGCCAGCAGCCGAGGGACGGACTACAATGAGCAGTTCTTC. J is TRBJ2-1 and V is TRBV5-4; either TRBD1 or TRBD2 may fit D (5 bases each). V gave up 4 bases and J gave up 3 bases, with 11 bases separating them. The germline V gene has CDR1 SGHNT and CDR2 YYREEE (reference sequence). CDR3 length: 14 residues.

The chain has TRBV18 and TRBJ1-5, with D possibly TRBD1 on 5 matching bases. Germline lookup yields CDR1 KGHSH and CDR2 LQKENI. The CDR3 loop spans 14 amino acids. Trimming shortened V by 3 bases and J by 4 bases, and 10 bases separated the two germline ends. The CDR3 coding sequence is TGTGCCAGCTCACCGGGGCAGGTGAATCAGCCCCAGCATTTT. Protein product: CASSPGQVNQPQHF.

V usage is TRBV27 and J usage is TRBJ2-2; 7 bases align to TRBD1. Germline assignment: CDR1 MNHEY and CDR2 SMNVEV (reference sequence). V dropped 6 bases and J dropped 6; count of bases not matched to a gene: 10. The CDR3 extends over 15 amino acids. CDR3 region: CASSRRTGGPGELFF. In DNA, the CDR3 is TGTGCCAGCAGCCGGAGGACAGGTGGTCCCGGGGAGCTGTTTTTT.